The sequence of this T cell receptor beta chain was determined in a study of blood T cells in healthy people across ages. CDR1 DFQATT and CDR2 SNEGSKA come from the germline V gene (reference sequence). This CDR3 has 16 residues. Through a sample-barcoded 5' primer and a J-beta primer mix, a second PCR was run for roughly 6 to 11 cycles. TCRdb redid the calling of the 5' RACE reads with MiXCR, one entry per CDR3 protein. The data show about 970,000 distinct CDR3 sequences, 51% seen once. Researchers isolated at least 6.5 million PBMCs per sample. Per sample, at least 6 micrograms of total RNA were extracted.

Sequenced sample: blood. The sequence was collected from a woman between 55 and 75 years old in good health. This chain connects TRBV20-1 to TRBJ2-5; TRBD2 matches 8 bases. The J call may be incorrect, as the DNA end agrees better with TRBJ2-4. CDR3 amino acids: CSARGYVGTSKNIQYF. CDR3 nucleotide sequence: TGCAGTGCTAGAGGCTACGTCGGGACTAGTAAAAACATTCAGTACTTC.